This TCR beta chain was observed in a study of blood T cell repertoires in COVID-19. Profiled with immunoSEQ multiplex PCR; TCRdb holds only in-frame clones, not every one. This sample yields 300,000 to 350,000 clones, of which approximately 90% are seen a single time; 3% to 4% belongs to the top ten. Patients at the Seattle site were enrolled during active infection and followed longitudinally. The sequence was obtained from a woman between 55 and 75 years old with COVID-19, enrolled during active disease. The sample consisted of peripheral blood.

The CDR3 loop is CASSYHPTGEKETQYF. CDR3 nucleotides: TGTGCCAGCAGCTACCACCCGACAGGGGAGAAAGAGACCCAGTACTTC. The V call is TRBV5-5, the J call TRBJ2-5; TRBD1 agrees at 8 bases. The CDR3 is 16 residues long. The germline V gene has CDR1 SGHKS and CDR2 YYEKEE (reference sequence). After removal of 3 bases from V and 3 bases from J, the junction contained 10 bases not matched to a gene.